These 3 T cell receptor beta chains share one sample of origin, sequenced in a study of response to subunit inactivated influenza vaccine. Using its own MiXCR run on the RT-PCR reads, TCRdb lists one record per CDR3 protein. The sample has just under 250,000 distinct CDR3 sequences, about 12% seen once; the top ten hold 7.5% to 10%. The sample consisted of non-naive T cells sorted from PBMCs, taken 14 to 15 days before vaccination. The receptors originated from a man aged 45-65 years who received an inactivated influenza vaccine.

CDR3 DNA sequence: TGTGCCAGCAGGGGACAGCTTAATCAGCCCCAGCATTTT. It is translated as CASRGQLNQPQHF. This chain connects TRBV28 to TRBJ1-5, with 7 bases fitting TRBD1. The V gene's germline CDR1 is MDHEN and CDR2 SYDVKM. The CDR3 totals 13 residues. V shed 6 bases and J 4 bases; nucleotides not matched to a gene: 3.

This chain joins TRBV5-1 and TRBJ1-2; D gene unclear. V shed 0 bases and J shed 6 bases, with 9 bases lying between them. The CDR3 covers 13 residues. The germline CDR1 and CDR2 sequences are SGHRS and YFSETQ. CDR3 sequence: CASSLAGENGYTF. DNA of the CDR3: TGCGCCAGCAGCTTGGCCGGGGAGAATGGCTACACCTTC.

The chain carries TRBV9 and TRBJ2-5; TRBD2 might be the D (5 bases). This CDR3 spans 13 amino acids. V was cut by 0 bases and J by 7 bases, with 10 bases left in between. The germline V gene has CDR1 SGDLS and CDR2 YYNGEE. The CDR3 bases are TGTGCCAGCAGCGTAGGGGATCGGGGGACCCAGTACTTC. Translation gives CASSVGDRGTQYF.